This T cell receptor beta chain derives from a study of T cell clonality in common variable immunodeficiency. Study results and caveats: Compared with healthy controls, CVID subjects showed increased TCRbeta clonality, mostly in about a third. CVID subjects shared fewer TCRbeta clones than healthy controls did. In common variable immunodeficiency, TCR beta chains reportedly carried fewer deletions and N-nucleotide insertions. The cause of increased CVID clonality remains unclear without subpopulation sequencing.

This clone was observed at least ten times. The target antigen is unknown. The read is 3 residues too short to cover the CDR3 end, so that end is filled in from the germline J gene. The germline gives CDR1 DFQATT, CDR2 SNEGSKA (reference sequence). The CDR3 consists of 18 residues. Trimming took 6 bases from V and 6 from J, leaving 31 bases between them. TCRdb keeps only in-frame clones here, not all; method: immunoSEQ multiplex PCR. The sample contains around 34,000 clones, none of them singletons. The gene calls are TRBV20-1 and TRBJ2-3, with a tentative D call TRBD2 (6 bases). The sequencing input was peripheral blood mononuclear cells. The source is a person aged 18-69 years in good health. This CDR3 is CSAPKGRDSLLMRDTQYF. The CDR3 DNA, read in part, is TGCAGTGCCCCGAAAGGGCGGGACTCGCTCCTTATGCGGGATACG.